This T cell receptor (beta chain) was recorded in a study of blood T cell repertoires in COVID-19. Across the whole study: Acute and convalescent COVID-19 specimens originated in the United States, Italy and Spain. PBMCs, B-cell-depleted T cells, or T cells provided the cDNA or gDNA that made up the material.

Under the authors' procedure: Nucleated cell number was recorded as an estimate derived from reference gene primer amplification. The assay was immunoSEQ multiplex PCR, and TCRdb's table has in-frame clones only and misses some. That table supplies the V and J calls and clone size; D and trimming were determined from the DNA. The repertoire holds about 64,000 clones, more than 65% seen once, with 5.6% in the top ten. The sequenced material came from peripheral blood. The receptor's source is a woman aged 60-75 years with acute or convalescent COVID-19.

CDR3 coding DNA: TGTGCCAGTAGTATCCGACAGGTCTTCAATCAGCCCCAGCATTTT. Its protein is CASSIRQVFNQPQHF. V gene TRBV19 combines with J gene TRBJ1-5; maybe TRBD1 (6 bases). The CDR3 consists of 15 residues. Trimming cost V 3 bases and J 3 bases, with 12 bases left between them. Germline V gene sequence: CDR1 LNHDA, CDR2 SQIVND (reference sequence).